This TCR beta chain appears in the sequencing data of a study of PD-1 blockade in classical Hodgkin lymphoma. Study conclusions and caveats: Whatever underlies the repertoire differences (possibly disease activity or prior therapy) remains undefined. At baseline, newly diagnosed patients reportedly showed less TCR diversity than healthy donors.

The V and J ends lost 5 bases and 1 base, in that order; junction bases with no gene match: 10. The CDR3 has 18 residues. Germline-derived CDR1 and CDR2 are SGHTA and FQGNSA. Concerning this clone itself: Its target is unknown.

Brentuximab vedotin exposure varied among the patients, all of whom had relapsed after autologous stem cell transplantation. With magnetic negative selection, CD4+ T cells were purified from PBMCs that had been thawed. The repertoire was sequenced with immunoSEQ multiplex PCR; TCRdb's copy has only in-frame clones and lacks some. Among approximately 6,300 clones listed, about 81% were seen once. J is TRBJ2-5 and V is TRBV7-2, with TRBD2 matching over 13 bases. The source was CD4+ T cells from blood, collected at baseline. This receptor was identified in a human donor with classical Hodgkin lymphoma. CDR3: CASSPRLAGGTAQETQYF. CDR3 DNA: TGTGCCAGCAGCCCGCGACTAGCGGGGGGCACAGCCCAAGAGACCCAGTACTTC.